This T cell receptor (beta chain) was sequenced during a study of cytomegalovirus exposure and HLA in healthy donors. Amplification used 60 Vbeta primers and 13 Jbeta primers. The assay was immunoSEQ multiplex PCR, and TCRdb's table has in-frame clones only and misses some. The sample has 170,000 or so clones, approximately 80% seen once. Points from the study as a whole: Researchers reported in a later analysis that a missense DCLRE1C variant was tied to TCR beta V- and J-gene trimming.

Worth noting for this clone: Its antigen is unknown.

The length of the CDR3 is 14 residues. Trimming took 1 base from V and 7 from J; bases not matched to a gene: 3. Per germline, CDR1 SGHTA and CDR2 FQGNSA. This clonotype originated in a man between 18 and 29 years old in good health and CMV-seronegative. Sequenced: PBMCs. The genes are TRBV7-2 and TRBJ2-5; 10 bases line up with TRBD1. The CDR3 spells CASSLGGTGVTQYF. In DNA, the CDR3 is TGTGCCAGCAGCTTAGGAGGGACAGGGGTGACCCAGTACTTC.